The rows below give T cell receptor beta chains drawn from one sample of a study of T cells in tuberculosis. Some clones are missing from TCRdb's copy, which holds only in-frame ones; the method was immunoSEQ multiplex PCR. The sample contains 25,000 to 35,000 clones, 93% of which appear only once. The specimen sequenced was PBMCs. These receptors were taken from a donor aged 10-30 years with latent tuberculosis or without tuberculosis infection. Each CDR3 is given with its conserved first and last residue. D genes are given only for firm matches. Clone size appears in some rows only: once, few, many, or a class for an expanded clone.

J | length | size | V | D | DNA | CDR3
TRBJ2-7 | 11 | NA | TRBV20-1 | NA | TGCAGTGTAACGGCGGCCTACGAGCAGTACTTC | CSVTAAYEQYF
TRBJ1-4 | 17 | once | TRBV7-2 | TRBD1 | TGTGCCAGCAGCTTGTTCGGGACAGGGGGGGTACGGGAAAAACTGTTTTTT | CASSLFGTGGVREKLFF
TRBJ2-1 | 17 | NA | TRBV18 | TRBD2 | TGTGCCAGCTCACCACCGGCTAGCGGGGGCCGTTACAATGAGCAGTTCTTC | CASSPPASGGRYNEQFF
TRBJ2-3 | 13 | NA | TRBV28 | NA | TGTGCCAGCAGTTTACAGATCACAGATACGCAGTATTTT | CASSLQITDTQYF
TRBJ2-3 | 15 | once | TRBV5-1 | TRBD2 | TGCGCCAGCAGCTTTCCCGGGAGGAAAACAGATACGCAGTATTTT | CASSFPGRKTDTQYF
TRBJ2-1 | 14 | NA | TRBV6-1 | NA | TGTGCCAGCACCAAAAGGGGTTTAGCAAATGAGCAGTTCTTC | CASTKRGLANEQFF
TRBJ2-1 | 14 | NA | TRBV6-1 | TRBD2 | TGTGCCAGCACGACTAGCGGGGGCCAGTATGAGCAGTTCTTC | CASTTSGGQYEQFF
TRBJ2-1 | 15 | NA | TRBV7-9 | TRBD2 | TGTGCCAGCAGCTTATCGGGGGGTTTCCCCTATGAGCAGTTCTTC | CASSLSGGFPYEQFF
TRBJ2-1 | 15 | once | TRBV19 | NA | TGTGCCAGTAGTATCATTCGCGACAGGCTTAATGAGCAGTTCTTC | CASSIIRDRLNEQFF
TRBJ2-2 | 18 | NA | TRBV9 | TRBD1 | TGTGCCAGCAGCGAACGGACAGGGCGGTTTCGTAGCACCGGGGAGCTGTTTTTT | CASSERTGRFRSTGELFF
TRBJ2-4 | 14 | NA | TRBV7-9 | NA | TGTGCCAGCAGCTCGACAGAAGCCAAAAACATTCAGTACTTC | CASSSTEAKNIQYF
TRBJ2-3 | 13 | few | TRBV6-5 | NA | TGTGCCAGCAGGCGAATCCCGGCAGATACGCAGTATTTT | CASRRIPADTQYF
TRBJ2-3 | 17 | NA | TRBV2 | TRBD2 | TGTGCCAGCAGTGAATGGATGGCGGGGGGGTTCACAGATACGCAGTATTTT | CASSEWMAGGFTDTQYF
TRBJ2-2 | 15 | NA | TRBV15 | NA | TGTGCCACCAGCAGAGAGCGGACGAACACCGGGGAGCTGTTTTTT | CATSRERTNTGELFF
TRBJ1-3 | 18 | NA | TRBV4-1 | NA | TGCGCCAGCAGCCCTGGAGTAGGGGGTTATTTCTCTGGAAACACCATATATTTT | CASSPGVGGYFSGNTIYF
TRBJ2-3 | 16 | NA | TRBV6-4 | TRBD2 | TGTGCCAGCAGTGAAGGTTTAGCGGGAGGCGCAGATACGCAGTATTTT | CASSEGLAGGADTQYF
TRBJ2-7 | 16 | NA | TRBV27 | TRBD2 | TGTGCCAGCAGTTTGCTCCTAGCGGGGGGGCCGGGGGAGCAGTACTTC | CASSLLLAGGPGEQYF
TRBJ2-7 | 16 | NA | TRBV6-5 | TRBD2 | TGTGCCAGTATTTACTTGGGACTAGCGGGAAACTACGAGCAGTACTTC | CASIYLGLAGNYEQYF
TRBJ2-3 | 14 | NA | TRBV5-5 | NA | TGTGCCAGCAGCTTAGGAGGAGTCACAGATACGCAGTATTTT | CASSLGGVTDTQYF
TRBJ2-1 | 16 | NA | TRBV7-2 | NA | TGTGCCAGCACACGTAAGGGGCTAGTCACCTACAATGAGCAGTTCTTC | CASTRKGLVTYNEQFF
TRBJ2-5 | 17 | NA | TRBV7-9 | TRBD1 | TGTGCCAGCACCACAAAAGTGGGGGACAGACAGCAAGAGACCCAGTACTTC | CASTTKVGDRQQETQYF
TRBJ2-7 | 16 | NA | TRBV28 | TRBD2 | TGTGCCAGCAGTATTCTGGGACTAGCGGGGGGGTACGAGCAGTACTTC | CASSILGLAGGYEQYF
TRBJ2-7 | 14 | NA | TRBV11-1 | NA | TGTGCCAGCAGCTTAGCAACCTCCGGGGACGAGCAGTACTTC | CASSLATSGDEQYF
TRBJ1-1 | 15 | NA | TRBV19 | NA | TGTGCCAGTAGTATCAAAGGGAGATTGAACACTGAAGCTTTCTTT | CASSIKGRLNTEAFF
TRBJ1-6 | 15 | NA | TRBV2 | TRBD1 | TGTGCCAGCAGTTACCAGGGGGGTGATAATTCACCCCTCCACTTT | CASSYQGGDNSPLHF
TRBJ1-4 | 13 | NA | TRBV7-9 | NA | TGTGCCAGCCGCCGACAGGATAATGAAAAACTGTTTTTT | CASRRQDNEKLFF
TRBJ1-2 | 14 | NA | TRBV5-6 | TRBD1 | TGTGCCAGCAGCTTGGGTCAGGGGGCTTATGGCTACACCTTC | CASSLGQGAYGYTF
TRBJ1-2 | 13 | NA | TRBV11-2 | TRBD1 | TGTGCCAGCAGCCTCGGACAGGAGTATGGCTACACCTTC | CASSLGQEYGYTF
TRBJ1-1 | 14 | NA | TRBV7-2 | TRBD1 | TGTGCCAGCAGCTCCAACAGGGGGAACACTGAAGCTTTCTTT | CASSSNRGNTEAFF
TRBJ2-1 | 13 | NA | TRBV9 | NA | TGTGCCAGCAGCCCGACGGACCCCGGGGTACAGTTCTTC | CASSPTDPGVQFF
TRBJ2-1 | 15 | NA | TRBV27 | NA | TGTGCCAGCAGTTTTTCTTGGCGGGATTACAATGAGCAGTTCTTC | CASSFSWRDYNEQFF
TRBJ2-7 | 14 | NA | TRBV7-8 | NA | TGTGCCAGCAGCTTAGAGTCCTATCTGAGGGAGCAGTACTTC | CASSLESYLREQYF
TRBJ2-3 | 17 | NA | TRBV19 | TRBD1 | TGTGCCAGTAGTATGGACCTGGGGGACAGGGATACAGATACGCAGTATTTT | CASSMDLGDRDTDTQYF
TRBJ1-5 | 15 | NA | TRBV27 | NA | TGTGCCAGCAGTGGGGGGGGTTTTGGCAATCAGCCCCAGCATTTT | CASSGGGFGNQPQHF
TRBJ2-7 | 18 | NA | TRBV27 | TRBD2 | TGTGCCAGCAGTGACGGGACTAGCGGGGGGGGAGTTATGTACGAGCAGTACTTC | CASSDGTSGGGVMYEQYF
TRBJ2-2 | 15 | NA | TRBV28 | NA | TGTGCCAGCAGTTTCGGGACTCTGAACACCGGGGAGCTGTTTTTT | CASSFGTLNTGELFF
TRBJ1-1 | 14 | NA | TRBV9 | NA | TGTGCCAGCAGCGTAGGGGGGGAGAACACTGAAGCTTTCTTT | CASSVGGENTEAFF
TRBJ1-4 | 16 | NA | TRBV6-5 | NA | TGTGCCAGCAGTTACTCCTACAGGGCCCATAGTGAAAAACTGTTTTTT | CASSYSYRAHSEKLFF
TRBJ2-7 | 16 | NA | TRBV11-3 | TRBD2 | TGTGCCAGCAGCCTTAGCGGGAGGTCTGGTGTCGACGAGCAGTACTTC | CASSLSGRSGVDEQYF
TRBJ2-7 | 14 | NA | TRBV11-3 | TRBD2 | TGTGCCAGCAGCTCCGGACTAGCGGGGGCCGAGCAGTACTTC | CASSSGLAGAEQYF
TRBJ2-5 | 16 | NA | TRBV11-1 | NA | TGTGCCAGCAGCCACCCGTCCGCGACAACCCAAGAGACCCAGTACTTC | CASSHPSATTQETQYF
TRBJ1-5 | 15 | NA | TRBV19 | TRBD1 | TGTGCCAGTATCGAGAGAGGACAGGGAAAACAGCCCCAGCATTTT | CASIERGQGKQPQHF
TRBJ1-1 | 17 | NA | TRBV4-1 | NA | TGCGCCAGCAGCCAAGCCTCAAAAACCGTAGTGCACACTGAAGCTTTCTTT | CASSQASKTVVHTEAFF
TRBJ1-2 | 17 | NA | TRBV21-1 | NA | TGTGCCAGCAAACAGACAGGGATTCAGAAGATAAACTATGGCTACACCTTC | CASKQTGIQKINYGYTF
TRBJ2-7 | 14 | NA | TRBV6-6 | NA | TGTGCCAGCAGTTACTTCGAGGGATCCTACGAGCAGTACTTC | CASSYFEGSYEQYF
TRBJ2-1 | 15 | NA | TRBV9 | TRBD1 | TGTGCCAGCAGCCAACAGGGGACCTACTACAATGAGCAGTTCTTC | CASSQQGTYYNEQFF
TRBJ2-6 | 17 | few | TRBV4-3 | NA | TGCGCCAGCAGCCAAGACGAGCAGGGCTCTGGGGCCAACGTCCTGACTTTC | CASSQDEQGSGANVLTF
TRBJ1-4 | 13 | once | TRBV11-2 | NA | TGTGCCAGCAGCTTAGGGTTACTAGAAAAACTGTTTTTT | CASSLGLLEKLFF
TRBJ2-7 | 14 | NA | TRBV2 | TRBD2 | TGTGCCAGCAGTGTGCTAGCGGGAGCGTACGAGCAGTACTTC | CASSVLAGAYEQYF
TRBJ1-6 | 15 | NA | TRBV6-6 | TRBD1 | TGTGCCAGCAGAATACAGGGGGCGCTTAATTCACCCCTCCACTTT | CASRIQGALNSPLHF
TRBJ2-7 | 16 | once | TRBV30 | TRBD2 | TGTGCCTGCGTACTAATTCGGACTAGCGGGGGCTACGAGCAGTACTTC | CACVLIRTSGGYEQYF
TRBJ1-1 | 15 | NA | TRBV6-5 | TRBD1 | TGTGCCAGCAGACCACCGGGACAGGGGGGTGGTGAAGCTTTCTTT | CASRPPGQGGGEAFF
TRBJ2-2 | 14 | NA | TRBV6-6 | TRBD2 | TGTGCCACCGCTTGGGGCGGGAGGGTCGGGGAGCTGTTTTTT | CATAWGGRVGELFF
TRBJ2-7 | 12 | NA | TRBV6-1 | TRBD1 | TGTGCCAGTCGGGACAGGCACTACGAGCAGTACTTC | CASRDRHYEQYF
TRBJ2-3 | 12 | NA | TRBV6-6 | NA | TGTGCCAGCAGCCCTAGCGTAAACGCGCAGTATTTT | CASSPSVNAQYF
TRBJ2-7 | 14 | NA | TRBV9 | TRBD1 | TGTGCCAGCAGCGCAGGGGGACAGCCCTACGAGCAGTACTTC | CASSAGGQPYEQYF
TRBJ1-4 | 14 | NA | TRBV5-1 | NA | TGCGCCAGCAGCTCGTCTACGGGGGATGAAAAACTGTTTTTT | CASSSSTGDEKLFF